This entry lists 17 T cell receptor beta chains sequenced from one sample in a study of shared clonotypes between healthy human individuals. Sequencing was performed with immunoSEQ multiplex PCR; in TCRdb, only in-frame clones are kept and a portion is missing. The table has roughly 1,600,000 clones, around 98.5% seen once. The sample taken for sequencing was naive CD4+ T cells sorted from blood. Subset here: CD45RA+ positively selected. The receptors here all came from a man aged 25 to 40 in good health.

The V and J genes are TRBV5-5 and TRBJ2-7, with D perhaps TRBD1 (5 bases). Germline V gene sequence: CDR1 SGHKS, CDR2 YYEKEE (reference sequence). The CDR3 runs 13 residues. The V end was cut by 8 bases, the J end by 1 base, with 13 bases between. DNA for the CDR3: TGTGCCAGTCTTCAGGGTGTATCCTACGAGCAGTACTTC. Encoded protein: CASLQGVSYEQYF.

The chain combines TRBV5-6 with TRBJ1-2; possible D gene TRBD1, 5 bases. The CDR3 extends over 14 amino acids. Germline values: CDR1 SGHDT, CDR2 YYEEEE. The V and J ends lost 0 bases and 8 bases respectively, with 14 bases between them. CDR3 nucleotides: TGTGCCAGCAGCTTGGGCAGGGCCCGCACCGGCTACACCTTC. The encoded protein is CASSLGRARTGYTF.

The chain joins TRBV15 to TRBJ2-3; D may be TRBD2 (5 bases). V lost 0 bases and J lost 6, with 13 bases in between. The CDR3 is 15 amino acids. Germline CDR1 LNHNV, CDR2 YYDKDF (reference sequence). The CDR3: CATSRDRGLVDTQYF. The DNA for the CDR3 is TGTGCCACCAGCAGAGATCGCGGGTTAGTCGATACGCAGTATTTT.

As DNA, the CDR3 is TGTGCCAGCAGCGTTCAGACTAGCGGGAGAAACACCGGGGAGCTGTTTTTT. Translated: CASSVQTSGRNTGELFF. The chain couples TRBV9 to TRBJ2-2, with 12 bases aligning to TRBD2. Germline CDR1 SGDLS, CDR2 YYNGEE. Unmatched junction bases numbered 4, after V lost 2 bases and J lost 2 bases. The CDR3 has 17 residues.

The rearrangement links TRBV5-4 to TRBJ2-7; 13 bases line up with TRBD2. Losses at the gene ends were 2 bases for V and 4 bases for J; bases not matched to a gene: 0. The CDR3 totals 14 residues. Germline CDR1 and CDR2: SGHNT and YYREEE (reference sequence). CDR3 sequence (DNA): TGTGCCAGCAGCTTACTAGCGGGAGGGTACGAGCAGTACTTC. Protein sequence: CASSLLAGGYEQYF.

Notes on this clone: An end of the junction differs from the germline gene, which may be a read error. The chain recombines TRBV27 with TRBJ2-3; 7 bases line up with TRBD2. Germline loops: CDR1 MNHEY, CDR2 SMNVEV (reference sequence). This CDR3 comprises 14 residues. CDR3 in amino acids: CASSFLTSKDTQYF. The DNA for the CDR3 is TGTGCCAGCAGTTTTTTGACTAGCAAAGATACGCAGTATTTT.

The chain carries TRBV4-1 and TRBJ2-7, with D perhaps being TRBD1 or TRBD2 (7 bases each). The CDR3 totals 15 residues. CDR1 and CDR2 (germline): MGHRA, YSYEKL. Trimming shortened V by 4 bases and J by 7 bases, and 20 bases separated the two germline ends. The CDR3 is CASSRQSDREGEQYF. DNA for the CDR3: TGCGCCAGCAGCCGTCAATCAGACAGGGAGGGTGAGCAGTACTTC.

The chain joins TRBV5-6 to TRBJ2-7; possibly TRBD1 for D (5 bases). In germline, CDR1 is SGHDT, CDR2 YYEEEE. This CDR3 has 13 residues. Between the trimmed V and J ends, which lost 7 bases and 0 bases, there was a span of 11 bases. CDR3 DNA sequence: TGTGCCAGCGGCCCAGGGAACTCCTACGAGCAGTACTTC. It is translated as CASGPGNSYEQYF.

The chain combines TRBV10-3 with TRBJ1-1; D gene unclear. The CDR3 has 12 amino acids. CDR1 is ENHRY, CDR2 SYGVKD, per germline. Trimming shortened V by 10 bases and J by 2 bases, and 11 bases separated the two germline ends. The CDR3 spells CATSDGNTEAFF. The CDR3 nucleotides are TGTGCCACCTCAGACGGCAACACTGAAGCTTTCTTT.

This sequence joins TRBV2 and TRBJ2-7; 10 bases agree with TRBD1. Germline V lookup: CDR1 SNHLY, CDR2 FYNNEI. J lost 1 base, V lost 4 bases, and 4 bases had no gene match. This CDR3 has 15 amino acids. CDR3 region: CASSGTGGPSYEQYF. The DNA of the CDR3 is TGTGCCAGCAGTGGGACAGGGGGGCCTTCCTACGAGCAGTACTTC.

J is TRBJ1-5 and V is TRBV15; D gene uncertain. CDR3 length: 17 amino acids. In germline, CDR1 is LNHNV, CDR2 YYDKDF (reference sequence). V lost 0 bases, J lost 2 bases, and 14 bases lay in between. The CDR3, as DNA: TGTGCCACCAGCAGAGATGGTTCAGGTTTGGGCAATCAGCCCCAGCATTTT. Translation gives CATSRDGSGLGNQPQHF.

The chain has TRBV30 and TRBJ1-1; no clear D. Germline V gene sequence: CDR1 GTSNPN, CDR2 SVGIG (reference sequence). The germline V and J ends were trimmed by 5 bases and 11 bases, with 15 bases remaining between them. This CDR3 has 11 residues. The CDR3 sequence is CAWERAPGAFF. The DNA for the CDR3 is TGTGCCTGGGAACGGGCTCCTGGGGCTTTCTTT. The full variable domain, in which reference TRBV30 and TRBJ1-1 provide the parts outside the CDR3, is SQTIHQWPATLVQPVGSPLSLECTVEGTSNPNLYWYRQAAGRGLQLLFYSVGIGQISSEVPQNLSASRPQDRQFILSSKKLLLSDSGFYLCAWERAPGAFFGQGTRLTVV.

The genes are TRBV15 and TRBJ1-2; possible D gene TRBD1, 6 bases. Trimming took 1 base from V and 0 from J, leaving 18 bases between them. The germline V gene has CDR1 LNHNV and CDR2 YYDKDF (reference sequence). CDR3 length equals 18 residues. The CDR3 nucleotides are TGTGCCACCAGCAGAGCCATACGGGTGTCAGGGGCTAACTATGGCTACACCTTC. Amino acid sequence: CATSRAIRVSGANYGYTF.

The chain joins TRBV6-6 to TRBJ2-7; D not certain. V gave up 0 bases and J gave up 4 bases, with 16 bases separating them. Germline assignment: CDR1 MNHNY and CDR2 SVGAGI (reference sequence). This CDR3 comprises 16 residues. CDR3 DNA sequence: TGTGCCAGCAGTTACTCGCAGGCTAGTTCCCAATACGAGCAGTACTTC. Translating it yields CASSYSQASSQYEQYF.

A single count supports this clone. The chain has TRBV29-1 and TRBJ2-7; 8 nucleotides agree with TRBD1. The V and J ends lost 3 bases and 3 bases, in that order; junction bases with no gene match: 4. Germline CDR1 and CDR2: SQVTM and ANQGSEA. The length of the CDR3 is 13 residues. As DNA, the CDR3 is TGCAGCGTTGACAGGGGGCAAGGCTACGAGCAGTACTTC. The encoded protein is CSVDRGQGYEQYF.

Note on this clone: Other DNA sequences of this sample code for an identical CDR3. The rearrangement links TRBV2 to TRBJ1-2, with unresolved D. CDR1 and CDR2 (germline): SNHLY, FYNNEI. The V end lost 5 bases, the J end lost 2 bases, and 9 bases lay between the germline ends. The CDR3 sequence is 13 residues long. CDR3 bases: TGTGCCAGCAGTCTACAAGGCAACTATGGCTACACCTTC. Translation gives CASSLQGNYGYTF.

The V gene is TRBV11-2, the J gene TRBJ2-7; D unclear. The V end was cut by 2 bases, the J end by 2 bases, with 13 bases between. The CDR3 spans 15 residues. Germline loops: CDR1 SGHAT, CDR2 FQNNGV. The CDR3 nucleotides are TGTGCCAGCAGCTTATCGTGGAGACGGGCCTACGAGCAGTACTTC. This sequence encodes CASSLSWRRAYEQYF.